This T cell receptor beta chain was identified in a study of cytomegalovirus exposure and HLA in healthy donors. As to this clone: Antigen unknown.

The PCR employed 60 Vbeta primers together with 13 Jbeta primers. The repertoire was sequenced with immunoSEQ multiplex PCR; TCRdb's copy has only in-frame clones and lacks some. The data show roughly 120,000 clones, with around three quarters seen just once and around 4% held by the top ten. V was cut by 3 bases and J by 5 bases, with 15 bases left in between. This CDR3 spans 15 amino acids. Per the germline V gene, CDR1 is SGHDT and CDR2 is YYEEEE. Study-level points and caveats: A later analysis linked a missense variant in DCLRE1C to the trimming of TCR beta V and J genes. The presence/absence work took it that sequencing depth was about the same across donors. Donors belonging to an Asian-associated ancestry cluster reportedly showed fewer N-insertions in productive TCRs than the roughly 700-donor mean, according to what a later analysis found.

V and J are TRBV5-6 and TRBJ2-1, with a possible D match to TRBD2 (5 bases). The source of this sequence is a human donor in good health. Input material: PBMCs. CDR3 amino acids: CASSSTWTFDNEQFF. CDR3 coding DNA: TGTGCCAGCAGCTCCACGTGGACTTTCGACAATGAGCAGTTCTTC. Based on the CDR3 plus reference TRBV5-6 and TRBJ2-1, the full variable domain is DAGVTQSPTHLIKTRGQQVTLRCSPKSGHDTVSWYQQALGQGPQFIFQYYEEEERQRGNFPDRFSGHQFPNYSSELNVNALLLGDSALYLCASSSTWTFDNEQFFGPGTRLTVL.